The 8 T cell receptor gamma chains given below trace back to one sample, sequenced in a study of γδ T cells in repeated Plasmodium falciparum infection. Vgamma9/Vdelta2+ and Vdelta2-negative gammadelta T cells were flow-sorted from PBMC for bulk sequencing. TCRdb reanalyzed the multiplex PCR reads using CATT. This sample has tens of thousands of gamma-chain clones, with around 2.9% found just once. Sequenced input: gamma-delta T cells from blood. All receptors derive from a pool of human donors (malaria-infected and uninfected, not separated).

This chain connects TRGV9 to TRGJ1 or TRGJ2. Germline V gene lookup returns CDR1 GITISATS and CDR2 ISYDGTV (reference sequence). Germline trimming cut 0 bases from V and 6 bases from J; bases unmatched to any gene: 14. The CDR3 is 16 residues long. This chain's CDR3 is CALWEVQALLIYKKLF. The DNA of the CDR3 is TGTGCCTTGTGGGAGGTGCAGGCCCTCCTTATTTATAAGAAACTCTTT.

This clone was observed many times. This DNA translates differently at residue 3 from the TCRdb protein, which is that of a much larger clone; a read error is likely, and the protein shown is the DNA's own translation. This sample also contains other DNA sequences that code for the same CDR3. This chain uses TRGV2 with TRGJ1 or TRGJ2. CDR3 length: 13 residues. Germline V gene data show CDR1 as EGSNGY and CDR2 as YDSYNSKV. The CDR3 region is CAAWDGLFYKKLF. Here the CDR3 DNA reads TGTGCCGCCTGGGACGGGCTTTTCTATAAGAAACTCTTT.

About this clone itself: A far larger clone is one nucleotide away, so this likely arose from a read error. Other DNA sequences in this sample translate to the same CDR3. The chain combines TRGV4 with TRGJ1 or TRGJ2. The J gene is not listed in TCRdb, so it was assigned here from a DNA match to germline. V shed 4 bases, J shed 5 bases, and the junction held 11 bases outside the gene matches. The CDR3 has 14 amino acids. Germline V gene lookup returns CDR1 EGSTGY and CDR2 YDSYTSSV. As DNA, the CDR3 is TGTGCCACCTGGGACGGCCGTCGCGATTATAAGAAACTCTTT. Translating gives CATWDGRRDYKKLF.

Concerning this clone itself: The TCRdb protein, from a much larger clone, departs from this DNA's translation at residue 5, likely by read error; the protein shown derives from the DNA. The V call is TRGV2, the J call TRGJ1 or TRGJ2. No J segment appears in TCRdb, so it was assigned here by matching the sequence to germline. The junction had 13 bases not matched to a gene; V was cut back by 6 bases and J by 8 bases. This CDR3 contains 13 residues. Germline V gene data show CDR1 as EGSNGY and CDR2 as YDSYNSKV. The CDR3 nucleotides read TGTGCCACCTGGAGAAGAGGAAAACATAAGAAACTCTTT. The encoded protein is CATWRRGKHKKLF.

As to this clone: A single base is all that separates this from a far larger clone, so a read error is likely. Other DNA sequences in this sample translate to the same CDR3. The CDR3 here is CALWERFYYKKLF. CDR3 nucleotides: TGTGCTTTGTGGGAGCGCTTTTATTATAAGAAACTCTTT. The chain combines TRGV9 with TRGJ1 or TRGJ2. TCRdb does not report a J gene; here it was assigned by matching the DNA to germline references. Germline CDR1 GITISATS, CDR2 ISYDGTV (reference sequence). This CDR3 is built from 13 residues.

This clone was observed many times. This DNA's translation and the protein TCRdb lists, from a much larger clone, do not match at residue 7, likely due to a read error; the protein shown is translated from the DNA. This same CDR3 is encoded by further DNA sequences in the sample. The CDR3 region has the DNA TGTGCCACCTGGGACGGGATATATTATAAGAAACTCTTT. This encodes CATWDGIYYKKLF. The chain joins TRGV2 to TRGJ1 or TRGJ2. Germline loops: CDR1 EGSNGY, CDR2 YDSYNSKV. J was trimmed by 4 bases and V by 0 bases; bases with no gene match: 3. The CDR3 spans 13 residues.

In regard to this clone: A far larger clone lies a single base away; this is likely a read error. Other DNA sequences from this sample encode an identical CDR3 as well. The V gene is TRGV9, the J gene TRGJ1 or TRGJ2. TCRdb gives no J gene; it was assigned here by matching the DNA to germline. In germline, CDR1 is GITISATS, CDR2 ISYDGTV (reference sequence). This CDR3 region has 14 residues. The CDR3 protein is CALWEAQCYYKKLF. The CDR3 coding sequence is TGTGCCCTGTGGGAGGCGCAGTGTTATTATAAGAAACTCTTT.

This clone was seen a handful of times. A read error likely explains this, since a far larger clone differs by one base. Distinct nucleotide sequences in the sample also encode this CDR3. CDR3 residues: CALWEPVGSDWIKTF. In DNA form, the CDR3 reads TGTGCCTTGTGGGAGCCGGTCGGTAGTGATTGGATAAAGACGTTT. The V gene is given as TRGV9, and no J gene call is available. Germline values: CDR1 GITISATS, CDR2 ISYDGTV (reference sequence). This CDR3 spans 15 amino acids.